These 18 T cell receptor beta chains were all obtained from the same sample, sequenced in a study of blood T cell repertoires in COVID-19. Data came from immunoSEQ multiplex PCR; TCRdb stores just in-frame clones and leaves some out. This sample has 180,000 or so clones, with around 81% found just once. The sample comprised peripheral blood. The receptors derive from a woman aged 40 to 50 with COVID-19, enrolled during active disease.

J is TRBJ2-7 and V is TRBV19; 10 bases agree with TRBD2. The CDR3 length is 17 residues. Germline loops: CDR1 LNHDA, CDR2 SQIVND (reference sequence). Trimming removed 1 base from V and 2 bases from J; junction bases left unmatched: 8. Here the CDR3 DNA reads TGTGCCAGTAGTATAGCCGTCCTAGCGGGAGTAGCCTACGAGCAGTACTTC. Translation gives CASSIAVLAGVAYEQYF. Filled out from reference TRBV19 and TRBJ2-7, the complete variable domain reads DGGITQSPKYLFRKEGQNVTLSCEQNLNHDAMYWYRQDPGQGLRLIYYSQIVNDFQKGDIAEGYSVSREKKESFPLTVTSAQKNPTAFYLCASSIAVLAGVAYEQYFGPGTRLTVT.

The chain links TRBV3-1 (or the pseudogene TRBV3-2) to TRBJ2-5; D possibly corresponds to TRBD2 (6 bases). Germline-derived CDR1 and CDR2 are LGHDT and YNNKEL (reference sequence). CDR3 length: 13 amino acids. With 7 bases removed from V and 7 bases from J, the gap between germline ends came to 16 bases. CDR3 sequence: CASKFGLGGTQYF. The CDR3 nucleotides are TGTGCCAGCAAGTTTGGCCTCGGGGGGACCCAGTACTTC.

The gene calls are TRBV30 and TRBJ2-5, with 7 bases aligning to TRBD1. Germline CDR1 and CDR2: GTSNPN and SVGIG (reference sequence). V was clipped by 3 bases and J by 3 bases; unmatched bases: 1. The CDR3 sequence is 12 residues long. The CDR3 spells CAWRGQKETQYF. The DNA of the CDR3 is TGTGCCTGGAGGGGACAGAAAGAGACCCAGTACTTC.

The gene calls are TRBV5-1 and TRBJ2-1, with 12 nucleotides matching TRBD2. Looked up from germline, CDR1 is SGHRS and CDR2 is YFSETQ. V lost 0 bases and J lost 4; bases outside the gene matches: 11. This CDR3 has 19 residues. CDR3 nucleotides: TGCGCCAGCAGCTTGGTGGCTAGCGGGAGGGGCGGGGTATACAATGAGCAGTTCTTC. It yields the protein CASSLVASGRGGVYNEQFF.

On this clone: The same CDR3 arises from other DNA sequences in this sample as well. This rearrangement joins TRBV18 to TRBJ2-5; D remains unclear. CDR3 length equals 12 residues. V gave up 3 bases and J gave up 3 bases, with 5 bases separating them. Per germline, CDR1 KGHSH and CDR2 LQKENI. The CDR3 nucleotides are TGTGCCAGCTCACCCGCAGAAGAGACCCAGTACTTC. This translates into CASSPAEETQYF.

For the CDR3, the DNA is TGCGCCAGCAGTGAAGCTCTCCTAGCGGGAGTCACCGGGGAGCTGTTTTTT. Amino acid sequence: CASSEALLAGVTGELFF. This chain uses TRBV10-1 with TRBJ2-2; 10 bases line up with TRBD2. V lost 3 bases to trimming and J lost 4 bases; unmatched junction nucleotides: 8. CDR1 WNHNN and CDR2 SYGVQD come from the germline V gene (reference sequence). This CDR3 contains 17 residues.

As for this clone: At one end, the junction sequence differs from germline, possibly due to a read error. At the DNA level, this CDR3 is encoded by other sequences in the same sample as well. The V call is TRBV7-3, the J call TRBJ2-3; D perhaps matches TRBD2 (5 bases). This CDR3 is 15 amino acids long. Germline V gives CDR1 SGHTA, CDR2 FQGTGA. The CDR3 region is CASSLSGAGTDTQYF. CDR3 sequence (DNA): TGTGCCAGCAGTTTAAGCGGAGCAGGCACAGATACGCAGTATTTT.

The V call is TRBV5-8, the J call TRBJ2-2, with D maybe TRBD2 (5 bases). V shed 0 bases and J shed 1 base, with 10 bases lying between them. Looked up from germline, CDR1 is SGHTS and CDR2 is YDEGEE. The CDR3 sequence is 16 residues long. The CDR3: CASSLASGLNTGELFF. As DNA, the CDR3 is TGTGCCAGCAGCTTGGCCAGCGGACTGAACACCGGGGAGCTGTTTTTT.

This chain links TRBV11-2 with TRBJ2-1; D possibly corresponds to TRBD1 (5 bases). The CDR3 contains 13 residues. Germline CDR1 is SGHAT and CDR2 is FQNNGV. With 3 bases removed from V and 5 bases from J, the gap between germline ends came to 8 bases. CDR3 loop: CASSFDRNNEQFF. The DNA of the CDR3 is TGTGCCAGCAGCTTCGACAGAAACAATGAGCAGTTCTTC.

The rearrangement joins TRBV7-8 to TRBJ2-3; D gene ambiguous. The CDR3 totals 10 residues. The V and J ends lost 8 bases and 10 bases respectively, with 10 bases between them. Germline lookup yields CDR1 SGHVS and CDR2 FQNEAQ. CDR3 sequence reads: CASHNNPQYF. DNA of the CDR3: TGTGCCAGCCACAACAACCCGCAGTATTTT.

The chain has TRBV4-1 and TRBJ1-1; D ambiguous. The germline V and J ends were trimmed by 0 bases and 1 base, with 9 bases remaining between them. Germline-derived CDR1 and CDR2 are MGHRA and YSYEKL. The CDR3 contains 15 residues. CDR3 sequence: CASSQDSIQNTEAFF. CDR3 bases: TGCGCCAGCAGCCAAGACTCTATTCAGAACACTGAAGCTTTCTTT.

This chain connects TRBV5-1 to TRBJ1-1, with D unclear. The CDR3 has 17 residues. Germline assignment: CDR1 SGHRS and CDR2 YFSETQ. The ends were cut back, 4 bases at V and 0 bases at J, with 19 bases in the middle. CDR3 sequence reads: CASSPRAGNLMNTEAFF. Here the CDR3 DNA reads TGCGCCAGCAGCCCCCGGGCGGGAAACCTCATGAACACTGAAGCTTTCTTT.

This clone has more than one count but fewer than ten. The CDR3 loop reads CASSQGQGVGYTF. CDR3 coding DNA: TGCGCCAGCAGCCAAGGACAGGGGGTTGGCTACACCTTC. This chain links TRBV4-1 with TRBJ1-2, with 9 bases aligning to TRBD1. Germline lookup yields CDR1 MGHRA and CDR2 YSYEKL. The V segment lost 1 base and the J segment 7 bases; nucleotides outside the gene matches: 1. This CDR3 is 13 amino acids long.

This clone was seen just once. This rearrangement joins TRBV7-8 to TRBJ2-2, with D tentatively TRBD2 (6 bases). There are 16 residues in the CDR3. Trimming cost V 4 bases and J 1 base, with 13 bases left between them. The germline V gene encodes CDR1 SGHVS and CDR2 FQNEAQ. In DNA form, the CDR3 reads TGTGCCAGCAGCTGGACCCACGGGGGGAACACCGGGGAGCTGTTTTTT. It encodes CASSWTHGGNTGELFF.

V is TRBV19 and J is TRBJ2-5; TRBD1 agrees at 7 bases. V trimming: 3 bases; J trimming: 5 bases; junction bases outside the gene matches: 12. The CDR3 runs 16 residues. The germline V gene encodes CDR1 LNHDA and CDR2 SQIVND (reference sequence). The CDR3 protein is CASSIRRQGWGETQYF. Written as DNA, the CDR3 is TGTGCCAGTAGTATTCGCCGACAGGGCTGGGGGGAGACCCAGTACTTC. The full variable domain, in which reference TRBV19 and TRBJ2-5 provide the parts outside the CDR3, is DGGITQSPKYLFRKEGQNVTLSCEQNLNHDAMYWYRQDPGQGLRLIYYSQIVNDFQKGDIAEGYSVSREKKESFPLTVTSAQKNPTAFYLCASSIRRQGWGETQYFGPGTRLLVL.

DNA of the CDR3: TGTGCCAGCTCACCCCCCAGATTACAGATTAATGAAAAACTGTTTTTT. It translates to CASSPPRLQINEKLFF. The chain recombines TRBV18 with TRBJ1-4; no firm D call. The germline V gene has CDR1 KGHSH and CDR2 LQKENI. V gave up 3 bases and J gave up 4 bases, with 15 bases separating them. The CDR3 contains 16 residues.

The chain recombines TRBV6-5 with TRBJ1-2, with D hard to call. V shed 6 bases and J shed 5 bases, with 10 bases lying between them. This CDR3 has 12 amino acids. Per the germline V gene, CDR1 is MNHEY and CDR2 is SVGAGI. In DNA form, the CDR3 reads TGTGCCAGCAGCCTGGGCAGTTATGGCTACACCTTC. This sequence encodes CASSLGSYGYTF.

In this sample, this clone turned up once. V is TRBV5-4 and J is TRBJ1-2, with D possibly being TRBD1 (6 bases). Trimming took 4 bases from V and 8 from J, leaving 9 bases between them. CDR3 length equals 11 residues. Germline loops: CDR1 SGHNT, CDR2 YYREEE (reference sequence). The CDR3 protein is CASSLDRGYTF. CDR3 sequence (DNA): TGTGCCAGCAGCCTGGACAGAGGCTACACCTTC.